A single sample is the source of the 19 T cell receptor beta chains below, sequenced in a study of blood T cell repertoires in COVID-19. Method: immunoSEQ multiplex PCR; TCRdb's copy keeps in-frame clones and lacks some. The sample records some 190,000 clones, roughly 89% being singletons. The material sequenced was PBMCs or T cells enriched from blood (not recorded which). These receptors were obtained from a woman aged 40-49 years with acute COVID-19.

J is TRBJ2-1 and V is TRBV7-3; 11 bases line up with TRBD2. The CDR3 totals 15 residues. Trimming at V came to 4 bases and at J to 10 bases, leaving 9 bases not matched to a gene. CDR1 is SGHTA, CDR2 FQGTGA, per germline. CDR3 in amino acids: CASSSTSGEGREQFF. For the CDR3, the DNA is TGTGCCAGCAGCTCGACTAGCGGGGAGGGTCGGGAGCAGTTCTTC.

The CDR3 reads CASSAQGAGVGYTF. For the CDR3, the DNA is TGTGCCAGCAGTGCACAGGGGGCAGGAGTGGGCTACACCTTC. The chain combines TRBV2 with TRBJ1-2; 9 bases align to TRBD1. Trimming removed 4 bases from V and 8 bases from J; junction bases left unmatched: 8. This CDR3 comprises 14 residues. From germline, CDR1 is SNHLY and CDR2 FYNNEI.

This sequence joins TRBV5-4 and TRBJ1-1, with 7 bases matching TRBD1. The CDR3 length is 14 residues. The germline V gene encodes CDR1 SGHNT and CDR2 YYREEE (reference sequence). V shed 4 bases and J 0 bases; nucleotides not matched to a gene: 3. CDR3 residues: CASSPGQVNTEAFF. The CDR3 DNA is TGTGCCAGCAGCCCTGGACAGGTGAACACTGAAGCTTTCTTT.

The rearrangement uses TRBV27 and TRBJ1-1, with D perhaps matching TRBD1 (6 bases). V was trimmed by 8 bases and J by 0 bases, leaving 13 bases between them. In germline, CDR1 is MNHEY, CDR2 SMNVEV (reference sequence). The CDR3 length is 14 residues. The CDR3 bases are TGTGCCAGCCGGTTTAGGGGGATGAACACTGAAGCTTTCTTT. It encodes CASRFRGMNTEAFF.

The J gene is TRBJ2-1, the V gene TRBV9; possibly TRBD2 for D (6 bases). Germline lookup yields CDR1 SGDLS and CDR2 YYNGEE. The germline V and J ends were trimmed by 3 bases and 1 base, with 8 bases remaining between them. The CDR3 is 14 amino acids. The CDR3 loop reads CASSGGGSYNEQFF. Here the CDR3 DNA reads TGTGCCAGCAGCGGGGGAGGTTCCTACAATGAGCAGTTCTTC.

The CDR3 loop is CATSSRGPGNTIYF. The CDR3 nucleotides read TGTGCCACCAGCAGCAGGGGGCCTGGAAACACCATATATTTT. V gene TRBV15 combines with J gene TRBJ1-3; 8 positions agree with TRBD1. The CDR3 has 14 residues. V shed 3 bases and J 2 bases; nucleotides not matched to a gene: 0. CDR1 and CDR2 (germline): LNHNV, YYDKDF (reference sequence).

The chain combines TRBV7-9 with TRBJ2-1; 11 positions match TRBD2. The germline gives CDR1 SEHNR, CDR2 FQNEAQ (reference sequence). V lost 5 bases to trimming and J lost 1 base; unmatched junction nucleotides: 4. CDR3 length: 16 amino acids. This CDR3 is CASSGASGGSYNEQFF. In DNA, the CDR3 is TGTGCCAGCAGCGGAGCTAGCGGGGGGTCCTACAATGAGCAGTTCTTC.

The chain carries TRBV10-3 and TRBJ2-4, with D tentatively TRBD1 (6 bases). Trimming removed 1 base from V and 8 bases from J, with 12 bases in between. The CDR3 sequence is 14 residues long. Germline V CDR1 and CDR2: ENHRY, SYGVKD. This chain's CDR3 is CAISEFQGTDIQYF. The CDR3 DNA reads as TGTGCCATCAGTGAGTTCCAGGGGACGGACATTCAGTACTTC.

The CDR3 bases are TGTGCCAGCAGCCAAGGAGCAGGGGGCGGATTGAGCACTGAAGCTTTCTTT. It translates to CASSQGAGGGLSTEAFF. V gene TRBV4-2 combines with J gene TRBJ1-1; TRBD1 agrees at 8 bases. This CDR3 is built from 17 residues. Per the germline V gene, CDR1 is LGHNA and CDR2 is YNFKEQ. The V gene end was trimmed by 1 base and the J gene end by 4 bases; junction bases not matched to a gene: 11.

The rearrangement uses TRBV28 and TRBJ2-2, with 7 bases that match TRBD1. The length of the CDR3 is 12 residues. V lost 3 bases, J lost 13 bases, and 5 bases stayed unmatched. Per germline, CDR1 MDHEN and CDR2 SYDVKM. The CDR3 protein is CASSLADRRLFF. The CDR3 bases are TGTGCCAGCAGTTTGGCGGACAGGAGGCTGTTTTTT.

This clone was detected only once. The rearrangement uses TRBV28 and TRBJ1-3, with 8 bases matching TRBD1. The CDR3 covers 14 residues. Germline CDR1 reads MDHEN; CDR2 reads SYDVKM. V dropped 4 bases and J dropped 6; count of bases not matched to a gene: 5. CDR3 loop: CASSSWTGINTIYF. The CDR3 DNA reads TGTGCCAGCAGTTCCTGGACAGGGATAAACACCATATATTTT.

The genes are TRBV6-5 and TRBJ1-1; TRBD1 agrees at 9 bases. Germline values: CDR1 MNHEY, CDR2 SVGAGI. Unmatched junction bases numbered 4, after V lost 5 bases and J lost 0 bases. This CDR3 is built from 15 residues. CDR3 DNA: TGTGCCAGCAGTCGTAGGACAGGGGTGAACACTGAAGCTTTCTTT. Encoded protein: CASSRRTGVNTEAFF.

This clone was seen a single time. The genes are TRBV18 and TRBJ1-1; D not resolved. The CDR3 is 15 amino acids. Germline CDR1 and CDR2: KGHSH and LQKENI. The V end was cut by 4 bases, the J end by 3 bases, with 15 bases between. The CDR3 loop is CASSRETSRYTEAFF. CDR3 in DNA: TGTGCCAGCTCACGGGAGACCTCGCGGTACACTGAAGCTTTCTTT.

The V call is TRBV5-5, the J call TRBJ1-3; TRBD1 agrees at 8 bases. CDR3 size: 14 residues. The V gene end was trimmed by 2 bases and the J gene end by 7 bases; junction bases not matched to a gene: 5. CDR1 and CDR2 (germline): SGHKS, YYEKEE (reference sequence). In nucleotides, the CDR3 is TGTGCCAGCAGCTTTGGGACAGGCGGGAACACCATATATTTT. Protein: CASSFGTGGNTIYF.

V and J are TRBV5-1 and TRBJ2-3; 9 nucleotides agree with TRBD2. Germline CDR1 reads SGHRS; CDR2 reads YFSETQ. This CDR3 spans 15 amino acids. V lost 4 bases and J lost 1; bases outside the gene matches: 4. The CDR3 nucleotides read TGCGCCAGCAGCCTGACTAGCGGTGGCACAGATACGCAGTATTTT. This gives the protein CASSLTSGGTDTQYF.

The V gene is TRBV19, the J gene TRBJ2-2; 9 nucleotides align to TRBD2. This CDR3 comprises 17 residues. J lost 4 bases, V lost 3 bases, and 9 bases had no gene match. CDR1 and CDR2 (germline): LNHDA, SQIVND (reference sequence). This CDR3 reads CASSMSSGGTITGELFF. DNA for the CDR3: TGTGCCAGTAGTATGAGTAGCGGGGGAACTATCACCGGGGAGCTGTTTTTT.

This rearrangement joins TRBV11-2 to TRBJ2-3, with 8 bases fitting TRBD2. Germline trimming cut 7 bases from V and 5 bases from J; bases unmatched to any gene: 11. Germline V gene sequence: CDR1 SGHAT, CDR2 FQNNGV. This CDR3 is 15 amino acids long. CDR3 DNA sequence: TGTGCCAGCACTCCGGGACTAGGGTACGGAGATACGCAGTATTTT. It specifies CASTPGLGYGDTQYF.

This rearrangement joins TRBV6-5 to TRBJ2-7, with D possibly matching TRBD2 (5 bases). With 1 base removed from V and 2 bases from J, the gap between germline ends came to 6 bases. The CDR3 totals 13 residues. Looked up from germline, CDR1 is MNHEY and CDR2 is SVGAGI. The CDR3 loop is CASSYYGTYEQYF. CDR3 DNA: TGTGCCAGCAGTTACTACGGGACCTACGAGCAGTACTTC.

J is TRBJ2-2 and V is TRBV10-3, with 8 bases that match TRBD1. V shed 3 bases and J 2 bases; nucleotides not matched to a gene: 5. Germline lookup yields CDR1 ENHRY and CDR2 SYGVKD. CDR3 length equals 16 residues. This CDR3 is CAISDRDRLNTGELFF. DNA of the CDR3: TGTGCCATCAGTGATAGGGACAGGCTTAACACCGGGGAGCTGTTTTTT.